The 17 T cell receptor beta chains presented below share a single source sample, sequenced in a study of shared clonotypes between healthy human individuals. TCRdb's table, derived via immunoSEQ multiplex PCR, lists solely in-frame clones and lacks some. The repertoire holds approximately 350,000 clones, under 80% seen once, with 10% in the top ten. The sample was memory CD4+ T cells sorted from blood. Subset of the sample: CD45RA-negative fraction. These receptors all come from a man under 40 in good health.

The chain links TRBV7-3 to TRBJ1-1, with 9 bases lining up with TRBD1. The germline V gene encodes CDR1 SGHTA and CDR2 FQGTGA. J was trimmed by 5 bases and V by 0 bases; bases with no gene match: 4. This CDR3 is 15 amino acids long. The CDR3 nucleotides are TGTGCCAGCAGCTTAACAAGTGACAGGGGGACTGAAGCTTTCTTT. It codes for CASSLTSDRGTEAFF.

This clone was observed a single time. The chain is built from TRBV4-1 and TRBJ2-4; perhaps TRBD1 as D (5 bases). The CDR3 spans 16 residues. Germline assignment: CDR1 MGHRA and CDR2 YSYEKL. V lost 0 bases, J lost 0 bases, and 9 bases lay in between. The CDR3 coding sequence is TGCGCCAGCAGCCAAGAAGTGACAGCAGCCAAAAACATTCAGTACTTC. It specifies CASSQEVTAAKNIQYF.

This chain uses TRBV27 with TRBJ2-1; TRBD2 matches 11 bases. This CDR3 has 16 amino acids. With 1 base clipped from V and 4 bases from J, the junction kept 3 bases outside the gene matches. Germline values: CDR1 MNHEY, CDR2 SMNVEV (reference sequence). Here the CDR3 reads CASSLLAGGLYNEQFF. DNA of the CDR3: TGTGCCAGCAGTTTATTAGCGGGAGGGCTTTACAATGAGCAGTTCTTC.

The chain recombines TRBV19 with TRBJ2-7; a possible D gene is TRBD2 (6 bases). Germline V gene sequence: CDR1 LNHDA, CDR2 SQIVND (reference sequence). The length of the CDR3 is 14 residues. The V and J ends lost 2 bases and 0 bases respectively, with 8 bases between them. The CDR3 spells CASSITAGSYEQYF. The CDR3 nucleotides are TGTGCCAGTAGTATAACAGCGGGCTCCTACGAGCAGTACTTC.

The CDR3 sequence: CASSIMSGQGQPQHF. In nucleotides, the CDR3 is TGTGCCAGTAGTATAATGTCGGGACAGGGTCAGCCCCAGCATTTT. V usage is TRBV19 and J usage is TRBJ1-5; 9 nucleotides agree with TRBD1. With 2 bases clipped from V and 6 bases from J, the junction kept 5 bases outside the gene matches. The CDR3 runs 15 residues. Per the germline V gene, CDR1 is LNHDA and CDR2 is SQIVND (reference sequence).

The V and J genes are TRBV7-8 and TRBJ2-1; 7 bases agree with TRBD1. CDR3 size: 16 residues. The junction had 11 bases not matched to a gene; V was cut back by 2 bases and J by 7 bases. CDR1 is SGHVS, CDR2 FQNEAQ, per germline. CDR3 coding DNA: TGTGCCAGCAGCTTAACGATCGGACAGGTAGGGAATGAGCAGTTCTTC. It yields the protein CASSLTIGQVGNEQFF.

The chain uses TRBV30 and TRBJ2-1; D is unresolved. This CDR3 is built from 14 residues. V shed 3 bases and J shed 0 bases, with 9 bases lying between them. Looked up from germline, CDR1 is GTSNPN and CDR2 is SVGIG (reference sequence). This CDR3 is CAWSLSLSYNEQFF. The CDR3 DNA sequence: TGTGCCTGGAGCCTCTCGCTCTCCTACAATGAGCAGTTCTTC.

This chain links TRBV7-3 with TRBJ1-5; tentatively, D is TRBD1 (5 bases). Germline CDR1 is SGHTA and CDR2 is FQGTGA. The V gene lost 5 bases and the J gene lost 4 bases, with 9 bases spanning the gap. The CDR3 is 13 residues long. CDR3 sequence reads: CASSRDGNQPQHF. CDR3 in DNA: TGTGCCAGCAGCCGGGACGGGAATCAGCCCCAGCATTTT.

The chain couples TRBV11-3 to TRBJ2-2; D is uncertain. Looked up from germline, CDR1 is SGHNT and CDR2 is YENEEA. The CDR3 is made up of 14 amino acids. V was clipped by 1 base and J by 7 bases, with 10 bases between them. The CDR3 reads CASSLGGRRGELFF. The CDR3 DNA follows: TGTGCCAGCAGCTTAGGAGGACGCCGCGGGGAGCTGTTTTTT.

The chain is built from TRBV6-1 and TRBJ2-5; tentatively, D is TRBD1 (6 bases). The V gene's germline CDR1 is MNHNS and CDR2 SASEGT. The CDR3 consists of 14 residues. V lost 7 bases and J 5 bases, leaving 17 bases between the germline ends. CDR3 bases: TGTGCCAGCACCCGGAGACAGGATGCGGAGACCCAGTACTTC. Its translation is CASTRRQDAETQYF.

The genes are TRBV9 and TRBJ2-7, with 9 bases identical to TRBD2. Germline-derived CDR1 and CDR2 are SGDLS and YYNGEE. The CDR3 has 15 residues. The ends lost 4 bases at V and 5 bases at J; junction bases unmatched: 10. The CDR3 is CASSPSSGSVDEQYF. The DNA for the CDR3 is TGTGCCAGCAGCCCAAGTAGCGGGAGCGTCGACGAGCAGTACTTC.

Written as DNA, the CDR3 is TGCGCCAGCAGTGGAGGACCGGGACAGGGAGGCACTGAAGCTTTCTTT. Amino acid sequence: CASSGGPGQGGTEAFF. The J gene is TRBJ1-1, the V gene TRBV10-1; 9 nucleotides agree with TRBD1. The length of the CDR3 is 16 residues. Per germline, CDR1 WNHNN and CDR2 SYGVQD (reference sequence). Trimming removed 4 bases from V and 4 bases from J; junction bases left unmatched: 10.

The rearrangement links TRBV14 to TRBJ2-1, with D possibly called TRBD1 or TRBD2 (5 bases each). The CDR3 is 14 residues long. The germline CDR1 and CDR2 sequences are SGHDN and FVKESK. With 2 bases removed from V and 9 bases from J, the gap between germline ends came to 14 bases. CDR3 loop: CASSQPTWGTEQFF. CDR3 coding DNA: TGTGCCAGCAGCCAACCAACTTGGGGGACTGAGCAGTTCTTC. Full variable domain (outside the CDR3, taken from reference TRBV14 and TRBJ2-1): EAGVTQFPSHSVIEKGQTVTLRCDPISGHDNLYWYRRVMGKEIKFLLHFVKESKQDESGMPNNRFLAERTGGTYSTLKVQPAELEDSGVYFCASSQPTWGTEQFFGPGTRLTVL.

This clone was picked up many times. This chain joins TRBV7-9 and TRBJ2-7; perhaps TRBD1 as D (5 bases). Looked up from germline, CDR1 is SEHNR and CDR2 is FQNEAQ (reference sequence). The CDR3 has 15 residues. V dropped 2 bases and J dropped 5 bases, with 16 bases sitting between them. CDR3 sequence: CASSLLGQGGHEQYF. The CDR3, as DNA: TGTGCCAGCAGCTTATTGGGGCAGGGCGGCCACGAGCAGTACTTC. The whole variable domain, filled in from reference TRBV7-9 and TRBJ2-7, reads DTGVSQNPRHKITKRGQNVTFRCDPISEHNRLYWYRQTLGQGPEFLTYFQNEAQLEKSRLLSDRFSAERPKGSFSTLEIQRTEQGDSAMYLCASSLLGQGGHEQYFGPGTRLTVT.

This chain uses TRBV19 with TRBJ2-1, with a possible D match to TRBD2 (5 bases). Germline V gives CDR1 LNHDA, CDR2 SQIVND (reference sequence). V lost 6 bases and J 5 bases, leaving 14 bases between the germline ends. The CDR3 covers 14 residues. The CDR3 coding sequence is TGTGCCAGTAGGGCGAGGGCCCGGAACAATGAGCAGTTCTTC. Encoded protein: CASRARARNNEQFF.

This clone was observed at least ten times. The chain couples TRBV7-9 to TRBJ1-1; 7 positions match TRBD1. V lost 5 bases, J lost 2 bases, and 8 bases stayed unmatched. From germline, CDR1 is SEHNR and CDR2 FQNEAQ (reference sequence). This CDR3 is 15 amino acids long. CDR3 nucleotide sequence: TGTGCCAGCAGCGTACGGGACAGCCTTAACACTGAAGCTTTCTTT. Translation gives CASSVRDSLNTEAFF. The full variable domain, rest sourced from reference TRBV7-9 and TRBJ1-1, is DTGVSQNPRHKITKRGQNVTFRCDPISEHNRLYWYRQTLGQGPEFLTYFQNEAQLEKSRLLSDRFSAERPKGSFSTLEIQRTEQGDSAMYLCASSVRDSLNTEAFFGQGTRLTVV.

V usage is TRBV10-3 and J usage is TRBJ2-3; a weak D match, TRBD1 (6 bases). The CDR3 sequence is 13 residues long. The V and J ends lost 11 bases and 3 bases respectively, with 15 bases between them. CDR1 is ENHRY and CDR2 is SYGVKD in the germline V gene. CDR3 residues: CALQGDPTDTQYF. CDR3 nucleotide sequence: TGTGCCTTACAGGGCGACCCGACAGATACGCAGTATTTT.